This T cell receptor beta chain came from a study of blood T cell repertoires in COVID-19. TCRdb keeps only in-frame clones here, not all; method: immunoSEQ multiplex PCR. Of fewer than 200,000 clones listed, approximately 87% were seen once; the top ten hold around 4.8%. The germline CDR1 and CDR2 sequences are MDHEN and SYDVKM. V dropped 5 bases and J dropped 7 bases, with 14 bases sitting between them. This CDR3 comprises 13 residues. The sequenced sample consisted of PBMCs or T cells enriched from blood (not recorded which). V is TRBV28 and J is TRBJ1-1; D is unresolved. This TCR derives from a woman aged 45 to 65 who had recovered from COVID-19. As DNA, the CDR3 is TGTGCCAGCAGTCCGCAGGCAACACATGAAGCTTTCTTT. Translation gives CASSPQATHEAFF.